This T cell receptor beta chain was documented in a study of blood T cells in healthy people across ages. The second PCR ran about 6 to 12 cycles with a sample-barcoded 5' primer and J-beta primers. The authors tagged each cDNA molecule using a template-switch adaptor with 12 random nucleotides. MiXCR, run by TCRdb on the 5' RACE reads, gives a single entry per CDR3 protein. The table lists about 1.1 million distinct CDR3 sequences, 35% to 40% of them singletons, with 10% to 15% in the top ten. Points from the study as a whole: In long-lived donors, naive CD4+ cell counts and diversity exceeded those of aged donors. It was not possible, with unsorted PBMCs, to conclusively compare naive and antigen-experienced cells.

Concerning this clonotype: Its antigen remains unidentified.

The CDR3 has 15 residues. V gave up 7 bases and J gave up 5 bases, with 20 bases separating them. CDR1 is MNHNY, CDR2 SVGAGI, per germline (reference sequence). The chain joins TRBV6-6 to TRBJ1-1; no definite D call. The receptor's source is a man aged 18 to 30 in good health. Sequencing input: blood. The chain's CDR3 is CASTPAPEDSTEAFF. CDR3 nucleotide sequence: TGTGCCAGCACCCCAGCCCCTGAAGATTCGACTGAAGCTTTCTTT.